Following are 2 T cell receptor beta chains from one sample sequenced in a study of Tregs in tolerant kidney transplant recipients. Clones were read by immunoSEQ multiplex PCR, and TCRdb kept only the in-frame ones, dropping some. The sample has approximately 31,000 clones. Sequenced here: CD8+ T cells from blood, sampled before the transplant. Source of these receptors: a human donor who received a combined kidney and bone marrow transplant.

This clone is medium-sized by frequency. CDR3 residues: CASSPTGGPGNTEAFF. CDR3 bases read: TGTGCCAGCAGCCCGACCGGGGGACCGGGGAACACTGAA. V gene TRBV7-6 combines with J gene TRBJ1-1; D may be TRBD1 (5 bases). The read falls 3 residues short of the CDR3 end, and the missing part is taken from the germline J gene. Looked up from germline, CDR1 is SGHVS and CDR2 is FNYEAQ. The CDR3 totals 16 residues. V gave up 5 bases and J gave up 1 base, with 17 bases separating them.

About this clone itself: The CDR3 end lies 3 residues beyond the end of the read and is filled in from the germline J gene. The chain couples TRBV7-2 to TRBJ2-3; D is ambiguous. Germline-derived CDR1 and CDR2 are SGHTA and FQGNSA. There are 16 residues in the CDR3. The germline V and J ends were trimmed by 0 bases and 0 bases, with 10 bases remaining between them. The DNA read from the CDR3 is TGTGCCAGCAGCTTAGCAATAGATACTAGCACAGATACG. Its protein is CASSLAIDTSTDT. The full CDR3 is CASSLAIDTSTDTQYF.